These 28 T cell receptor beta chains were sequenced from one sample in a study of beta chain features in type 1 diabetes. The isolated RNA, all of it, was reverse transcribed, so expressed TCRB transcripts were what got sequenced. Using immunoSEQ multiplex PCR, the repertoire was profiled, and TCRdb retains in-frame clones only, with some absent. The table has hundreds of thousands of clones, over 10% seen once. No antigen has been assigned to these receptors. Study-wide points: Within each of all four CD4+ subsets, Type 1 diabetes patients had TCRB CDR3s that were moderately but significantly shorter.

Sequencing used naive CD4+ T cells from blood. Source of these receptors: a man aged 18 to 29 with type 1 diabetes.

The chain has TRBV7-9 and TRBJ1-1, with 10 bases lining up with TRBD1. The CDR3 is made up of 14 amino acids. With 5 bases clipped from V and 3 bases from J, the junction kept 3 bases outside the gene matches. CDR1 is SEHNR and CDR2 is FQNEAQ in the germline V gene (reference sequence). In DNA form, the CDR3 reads TGTGCCAGCAGCCGAGGGACAGGGGACACTGAAGCTTTCTTT. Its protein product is CASSRGTGDTEAFF.

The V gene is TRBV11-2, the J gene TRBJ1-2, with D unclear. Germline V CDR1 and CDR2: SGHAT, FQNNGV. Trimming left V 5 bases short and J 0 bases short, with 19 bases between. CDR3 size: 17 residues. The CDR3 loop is CASSPGKSASANYGYTF. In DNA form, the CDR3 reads TGTGCCAGCAGCCCCGGGAAGAGCGCCTCAGCTAACTATGGCTACACCTTC.

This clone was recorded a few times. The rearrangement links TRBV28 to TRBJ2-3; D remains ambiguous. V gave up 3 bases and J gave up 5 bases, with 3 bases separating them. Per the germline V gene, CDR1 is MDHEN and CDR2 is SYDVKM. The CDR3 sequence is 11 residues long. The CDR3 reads CASSLLDTQYF. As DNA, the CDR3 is TGTGCCAGCAGTTTGTTAGATACGCAGTATTTT.

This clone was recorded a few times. CDR3 residues: CAWSTGQGTNEKLFF. CDR3 coding DNA: TGTGCCTGGAGTACCGGACAGGGAACTAATGAAAAACTGTTTTTT. The rearrangement joins TRBV30 to TRBJ1-4; TRBD1 matches at 8 bases. V lost 2 bases and J lost 1; bases outside the gene matches: 3. CDR1 is GTSNPN and CDR2 is SVGIG in the germline V gene (reference sequence). CDR3 length equals 15 residues.

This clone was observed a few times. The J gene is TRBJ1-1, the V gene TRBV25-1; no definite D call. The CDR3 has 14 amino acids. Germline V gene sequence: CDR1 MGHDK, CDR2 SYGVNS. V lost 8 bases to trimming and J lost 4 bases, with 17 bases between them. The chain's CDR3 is CASSVLGRVTEAFF. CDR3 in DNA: TGTGCCAGCTCCGTTCTCGGTCGAGTCACTGAAGCTTTCTTT.

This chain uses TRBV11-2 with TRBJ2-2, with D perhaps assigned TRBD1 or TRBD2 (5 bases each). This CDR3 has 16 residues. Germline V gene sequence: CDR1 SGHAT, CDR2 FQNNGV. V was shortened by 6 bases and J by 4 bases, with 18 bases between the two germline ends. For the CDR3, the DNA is TGTGCCAGCAGTTTCCCCGGGACCCAGGCCACCGGGGAGCTGTTTTTT. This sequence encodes CASSFPGTQATGELFF.

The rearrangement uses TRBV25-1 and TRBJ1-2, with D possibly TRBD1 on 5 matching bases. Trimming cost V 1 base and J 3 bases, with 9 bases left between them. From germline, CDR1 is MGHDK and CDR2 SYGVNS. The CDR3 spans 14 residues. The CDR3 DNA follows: TGTGCCAGCAGTGAATGGGGGTCGGACTATGGCTACACCTTC. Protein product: CASSEWGSDYGYTF.

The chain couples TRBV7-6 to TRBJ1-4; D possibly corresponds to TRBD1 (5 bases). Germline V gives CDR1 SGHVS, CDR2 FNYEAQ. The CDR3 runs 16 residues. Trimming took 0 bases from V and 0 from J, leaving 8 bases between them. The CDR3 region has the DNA TGTGCCAGCAGCTTAGCGGCGGGGGCAACTAATGAAAAACTGTTTTTT. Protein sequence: CASSLAAGATNEKLFF.

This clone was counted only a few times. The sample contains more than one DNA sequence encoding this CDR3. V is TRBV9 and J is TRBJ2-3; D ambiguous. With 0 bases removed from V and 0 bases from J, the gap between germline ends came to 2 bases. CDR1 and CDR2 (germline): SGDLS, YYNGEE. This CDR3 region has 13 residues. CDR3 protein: CASSVGSTDTQYF. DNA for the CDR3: TGTGCCAGCAGCGTAGGTAGCACAGATACGCAGTATTTT.

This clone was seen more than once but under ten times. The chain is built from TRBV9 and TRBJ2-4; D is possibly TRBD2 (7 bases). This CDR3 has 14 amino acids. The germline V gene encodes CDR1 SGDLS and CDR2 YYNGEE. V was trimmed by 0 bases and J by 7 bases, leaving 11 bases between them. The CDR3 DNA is TGTGCCAGCAGCGTAGAACAGGGAGGGAACATTCAGTACTTC. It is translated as CASSVEQGGNIQYF.

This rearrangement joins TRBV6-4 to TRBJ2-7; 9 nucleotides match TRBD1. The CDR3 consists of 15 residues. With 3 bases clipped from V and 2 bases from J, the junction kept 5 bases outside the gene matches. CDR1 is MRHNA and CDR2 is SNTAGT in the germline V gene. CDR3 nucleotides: TGTGCCAGCAGTGAATCGGGACAGGGTGCCTACGAGCAGTACTTC. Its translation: CASSESGQGAYEQYF.

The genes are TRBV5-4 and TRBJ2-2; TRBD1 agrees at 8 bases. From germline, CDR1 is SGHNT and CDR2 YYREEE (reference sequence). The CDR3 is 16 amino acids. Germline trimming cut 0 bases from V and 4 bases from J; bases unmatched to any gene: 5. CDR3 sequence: CASSLGGQGSTGELFF. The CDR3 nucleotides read TGTGCCAGCAGCTTGGGAGGACAGGGATCCACCGGGGAGCTGTTTTTT.

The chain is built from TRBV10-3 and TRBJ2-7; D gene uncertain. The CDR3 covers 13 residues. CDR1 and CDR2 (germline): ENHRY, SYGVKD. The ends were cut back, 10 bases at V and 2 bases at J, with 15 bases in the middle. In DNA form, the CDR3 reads TGTGCCACCCTCCCCGGCAGCGCCTACGAGCAGTACTTC. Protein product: CATLPGSAYEQYF.

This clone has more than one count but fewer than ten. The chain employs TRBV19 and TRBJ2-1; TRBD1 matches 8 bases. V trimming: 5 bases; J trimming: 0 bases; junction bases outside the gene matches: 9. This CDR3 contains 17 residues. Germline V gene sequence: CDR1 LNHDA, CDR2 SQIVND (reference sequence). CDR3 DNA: TGTGCCAGTAGTGGACAGGGCACAGCTAGCTCCTACAATGAGCAGTTCTTC. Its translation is CASSGQGTASSYNEQFF.

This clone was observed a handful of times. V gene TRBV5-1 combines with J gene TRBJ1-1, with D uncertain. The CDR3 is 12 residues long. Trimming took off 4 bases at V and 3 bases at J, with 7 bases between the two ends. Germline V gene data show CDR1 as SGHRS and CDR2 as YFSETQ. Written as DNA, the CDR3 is TGCGCCAGCAGCGAGGGCTACACTGAAGCTTTCTTT. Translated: CASSEGYTEAFF.

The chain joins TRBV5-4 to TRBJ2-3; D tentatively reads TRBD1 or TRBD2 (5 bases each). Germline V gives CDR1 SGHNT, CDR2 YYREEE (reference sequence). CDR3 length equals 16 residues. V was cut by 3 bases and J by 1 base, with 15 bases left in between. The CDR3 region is CASSWGWAVGTDTQYF. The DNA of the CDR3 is TGTGCCAGCAGCTGGGGGTGGGCCGTGGGCACAGATACGCAGTATTTT.

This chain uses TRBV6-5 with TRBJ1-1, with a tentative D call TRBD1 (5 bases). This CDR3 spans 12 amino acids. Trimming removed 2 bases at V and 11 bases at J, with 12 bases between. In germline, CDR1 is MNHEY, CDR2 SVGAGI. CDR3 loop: CASSYTSGIAFF. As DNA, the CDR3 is TGTGCCAGCAGTTACACCTCAGGGATCGCTTTCTTT.

The CDR3 DNA follows: TGTGCCTGGACGACTCAGGCCAATCAGCCCCAGCATTTT. Translated, it gives CAWTTQANQPQHF. The chain is built from TRBV30 and TRBJ1-5; D is undetermined. CDR1 and CDR2 from the germline V gene are GTSNPN and SVGIG (reference sequence). Trimming pared 4 bases from V and 3 bases from J, leaving 10 bases between. The CDR3 has 13 residues. Together with reference TRBV30 and TRBJ1-5, the CDR3 gives the full variable domain: SQTIHQWPATLVQPVGSPLSLECTVEGTSNPNLYWYRQAAGRGLQLLFYSVGIGQISSEVPQNLSASRPQDRQFILSSKKLLLSDSGFYLCAWTTQANQPQHFGDGTRLSIL.

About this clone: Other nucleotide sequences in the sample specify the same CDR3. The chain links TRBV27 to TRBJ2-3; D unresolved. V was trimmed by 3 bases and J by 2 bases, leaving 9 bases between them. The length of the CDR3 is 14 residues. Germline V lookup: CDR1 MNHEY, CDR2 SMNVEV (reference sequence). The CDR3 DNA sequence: TGTGCCAGCAGTTTGGTAGCCTCCACAGATACGCAGTATTTT. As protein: CASSLVASTDTQYF.

The CDR3: CASSLRLLAGENEQFF. For the CDR3, the DNA is TGTGCCAGCAGCTTACGCCTACTAGCGGGGGAGAATGAGCAGTTCTTC. The V and J genes are TRBV11-2 and TRBJ2-1; 11 bases fit TRBD2. V was clipped by 2 bases and J by 7 bases; unmatched bases: 7. The CDR3 contains 16 residues. CDR1 and CDR2 (germline): SGHAT, FQNNGV.

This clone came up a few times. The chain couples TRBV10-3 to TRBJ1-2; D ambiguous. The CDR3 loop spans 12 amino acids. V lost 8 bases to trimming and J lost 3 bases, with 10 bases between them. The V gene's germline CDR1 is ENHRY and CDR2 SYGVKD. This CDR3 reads CAIQGPHYGYTF. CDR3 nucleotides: TGTGCCATCCAAGGGCCCCACTATGGCTACACCTTC.

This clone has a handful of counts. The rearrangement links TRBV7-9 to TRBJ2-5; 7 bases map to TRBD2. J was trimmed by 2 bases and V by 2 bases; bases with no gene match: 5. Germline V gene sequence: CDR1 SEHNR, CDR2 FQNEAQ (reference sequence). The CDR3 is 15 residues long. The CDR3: CASSLRGLPQETQYF. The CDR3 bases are TGTGCCAGCAGCTTAAGGGGACTACCTCAAGAGACCCAGTACTTC.

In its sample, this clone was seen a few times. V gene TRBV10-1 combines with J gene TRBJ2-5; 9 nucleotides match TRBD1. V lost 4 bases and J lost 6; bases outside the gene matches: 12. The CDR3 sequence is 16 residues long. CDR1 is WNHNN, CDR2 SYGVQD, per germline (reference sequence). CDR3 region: CASSAGTGKTSKTQYF. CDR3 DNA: TGCGCCAGCAGTGCCGGGACAGGGAAGACTTCGAAGACCCAGTACTTC.

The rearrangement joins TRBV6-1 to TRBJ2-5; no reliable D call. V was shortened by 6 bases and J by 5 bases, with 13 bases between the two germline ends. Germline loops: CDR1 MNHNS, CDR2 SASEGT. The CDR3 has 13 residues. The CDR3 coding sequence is TGTGCCAGCAGAGGCCTCCCCCGTGAGACCCAGTACTTC. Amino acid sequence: CASRGLPRETQYF.

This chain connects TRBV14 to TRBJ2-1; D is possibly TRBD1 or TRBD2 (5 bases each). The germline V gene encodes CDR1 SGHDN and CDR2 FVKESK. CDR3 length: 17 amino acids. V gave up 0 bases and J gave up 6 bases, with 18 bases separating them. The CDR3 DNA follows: TGTGCCAGCAGCCAAGAAGTCGGGGCCACGAAACGCAATGAGCAGTTCTTC. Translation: CASSQEVGATKRNEQFF.

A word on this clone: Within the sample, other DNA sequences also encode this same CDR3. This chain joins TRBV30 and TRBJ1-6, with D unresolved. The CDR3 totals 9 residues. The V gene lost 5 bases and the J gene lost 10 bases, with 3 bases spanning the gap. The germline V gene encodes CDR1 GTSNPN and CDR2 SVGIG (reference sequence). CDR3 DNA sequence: TGTGCCTGGGGATCACCCCTCCACTTT. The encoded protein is CAWGSPLHF.

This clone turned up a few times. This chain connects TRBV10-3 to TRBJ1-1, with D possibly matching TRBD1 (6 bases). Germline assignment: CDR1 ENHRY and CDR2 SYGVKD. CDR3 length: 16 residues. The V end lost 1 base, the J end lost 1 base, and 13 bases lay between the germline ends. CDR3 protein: CAISEYPGTSNTEAFF. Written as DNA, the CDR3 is TGTGCCATCAGTGAGTACCCCGGGACATCGAACACTGAAGCTTTCTTT.

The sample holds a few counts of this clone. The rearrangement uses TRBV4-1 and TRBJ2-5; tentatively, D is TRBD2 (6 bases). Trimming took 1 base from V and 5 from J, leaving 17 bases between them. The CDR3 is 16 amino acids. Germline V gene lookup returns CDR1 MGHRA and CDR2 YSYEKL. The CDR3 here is CASSQGLGLLQETQYF. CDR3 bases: TGCGCCAGCAGCCAAGGCTTGGGACTCCTACAGGAGACCCAGTACTTC.